What follows are 9 T cell receptor beta chains derived from one specimen sequenced in a study of blood T cell repertoires in COVID-19. Using immunoSEQ multiplex PCR, the repertoire was profiled, and TCRdb retains in-frame clones only, with some absent. In the table there are around 130,000 clones, 70% to 85% of which are singletons. The sample consisted of peripheral blood. These receptors all come from a woman aged 45-65 years with acute or convalescent COVID-19.

The chain recombines TRBV28 with TRBJ2-7, with D maybe TRBD2 (5 bases). The V gene's germline CDR1 is MDHEN and CDR2 SYDVKM. Trimming left V 2 bases short and J 3 bases short, with 11 bases between. The CDR3 loop spans 14 amino acids. The CDR3 sequence is CASSLPSMSYEQYF. The CDR3 DNA is TGTGCCAGCAGTTTACCTAGCATGAGCTACGAGCAGTACTTC.

This clone has a single count. This sequence joins TRBV12-5 and TRBJ1-6; a weak D match, TRBD1 (5 bases). The CDR3 runs 16 residues. The V gene lost 0 bases and the J gene lost 10 bases, with 16 bases spanning the gap. Germline V CDR1 and CDR2: LGHNT, FRNRAP. CDR3 amino acids: CASGLVLGRVGSPLHF. The CDR3 bases are TGTGCTAGTGGTTTGGTACTTGGCAGGGTTGGATCACCCCTCCACTTT.

V usage is TRBV3-1 (or the pseudogene TRBV3-2) and J usage is TRBJ2-1; the D is unclear. V lost 1 base, J lost 6 bases, and 13 bases lay in between. Germline CDR1 reads LGHDT; CDR2 reads YNNKEL (reference sequence). CDR3 size: 15 residues. The CDR3 spells CASSQGIASGNEQFF. The DNA of the CDR3 is TGTGCCAGCAGCCAAGGTATTGCATCCGGCAATGAGCAGTTCTTC.

V is TRBV7-8 and J is TRBJ2-1; D remains unclear. CDR1 is SGHVS, CDR2 FQNEAQ, per germline. CDR3 size: 14 residues. V was trimmed by 3 bases and J by 4 bases, leaving 10 bases between them. The CDR3 spells CASSLRQTYNEQFF. The DNA of the CDR3 is TGTGCCAGCAGCTTGAGGCAGACGTACAATGAGCAGTTCTTC.

This rearrangement joins TRBV24-1 to TRBJ1-6; D is perhaps TRBD1 (5 bases). The V end lost 3 bases, the J end lost 9 bases, and 11 bases lay between the germline ends. Germline-derived CDR1 and CDR2 are KGHDR and SFDVKD. CDR3 length: 14 residues. CDR3 sequence: CATSDTNRGSPLHF. In nucleotides, the CDR3 is TGTGCCACCAGTGATACTAATAGGGGTTCACCCCTCCACTTT.

CDR3 sequence: CASSGQGAKGNTIYF. The CDR3 DNA is TGTGCCAGCAGCGGACAGGGGGCAAAAGGAAACACCATATATTTT. This rearrangement joins TRBV3-1 (or the pseudogene TRBV3-2) to TRBJ1-3, with 11 bases aligning to TRBD1. Germline V gene data show CDR1 as LGHDT and CDR2 as YNNKEL (reference sequence). This CDR3 is 15 amino acids long. J lost 4 bases, V lost 5 bases, and 4 bases had no gene match.

V and J are TRBV5-1 and TRBJ2-1; 10 bases align to TRBD2. V was pared by 4 bases and J by 6 bases, with 7 bases of the junction left unmatched. The CDR3 has 15 amino acids. Germline V CDR1 and CDR2: SGHRS, YFSETQ. The CDR3 protein is CASSPAGTSVNEQFF. The CDR3 DNA is TGCGCCAGCAGCCCGGCCGGGACTAGCGTCAATGAGCAGTTCTTC.

This sequence joins TRBV20-1 and TRBJ2-3, with 8 bases that match TRBD2. This CDR3 is 14 amino acids long. CDR1 and CDR2 (germline): DFQATT, SNEGSKA (reference sequence). The V gene end was trimmed by 3 bases and the J gene end by 5 bases; junction bases not matched to a gene: 7. The CDR3 sequence: CSASNPGGGDTQYF. The CDR3 nucleotides are TGCAGTGCTAGTAACCCGGGGGGGGGAGATACGCAGTATTTT.

On this clone: The junction does not match germline at one end; this may be a read error. The chain employs TRBV2 and TRBJ2-4; 8 bases match TRBD2. This CDR3 is built from 12 residues. Germline V gene sequence: CDR1 SNHLY, CDR2 FYNNEI. CDR3 loop: CASSEGGGRFRF. The CDR3 nucleotides are TGTGCCAGCAGTGAGGGCGGGGGGCGATTTCGGTTC.